This T cell receptor (beta chain) comes out of a study of glioma-infiltrating T cells after dendritic cell vaccination. Overall study context: Patients received autologous tumor lysate-pulsed dendritic cell vaccination between about 2002 and 2012. Study-level results: Complete blood and tumor specimen sets were limited to few patients.

Noted time point: after dendritic cell vaccination, including at tumor progression/relapse. In regard to this clone: Its matching antigen is unknown.

CDR3 length equals 16 residues. Trimming at V came to 3 bases and at J to 2 bases, leaving 5 bases not matched to a gene. Germline lookup yields CDR1 LNHDA and CDR2 SQIVND (reference sequence). Primers: 60 V beta forward and 13 J beta reverse. Only in-frame clones appear in the TCRdb table, and some are missing; sequencing was by immunoSEQ multiplex PCR. The sample contains 90,000 to 95,000 clones, 75% to 90% of which appear only once. This material consisted of blood, taken after dendritic cell vaccination. This TCR came from a human donor with glioblastoma. The chain uses TRBV19 and TRBJ1-2; 11 bases map to TRBD1. The DNA of the CDR3 is TGTGCCAGTAGTATCCACGGGACAGGGGGAAACTATGGCTACACCTTC. Its protein is CASSIHGTGGNYGYTF.